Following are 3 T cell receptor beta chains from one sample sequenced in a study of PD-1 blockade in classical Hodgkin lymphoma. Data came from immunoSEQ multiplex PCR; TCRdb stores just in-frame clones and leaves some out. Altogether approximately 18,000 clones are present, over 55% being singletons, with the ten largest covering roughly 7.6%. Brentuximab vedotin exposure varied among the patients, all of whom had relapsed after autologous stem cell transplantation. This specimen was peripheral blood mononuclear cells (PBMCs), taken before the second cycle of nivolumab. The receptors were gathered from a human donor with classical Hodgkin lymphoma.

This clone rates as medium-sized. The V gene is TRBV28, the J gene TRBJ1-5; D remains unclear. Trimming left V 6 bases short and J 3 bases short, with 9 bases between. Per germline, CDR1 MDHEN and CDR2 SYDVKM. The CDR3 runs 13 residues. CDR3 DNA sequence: TGTGCCAGCAGCTATGAGACCAATCAGCCCCAGCATTTT. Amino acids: CASSYETNQPQHF.

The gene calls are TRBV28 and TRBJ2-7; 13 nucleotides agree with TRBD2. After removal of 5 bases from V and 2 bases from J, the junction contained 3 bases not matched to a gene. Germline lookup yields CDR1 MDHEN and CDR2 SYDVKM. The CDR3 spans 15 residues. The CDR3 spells CASSQLAGGTYEQYF. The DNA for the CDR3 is TGTGCCAGCAGTCAACTAGCGGGAGGGACCTACGAGCAGTACTTC.

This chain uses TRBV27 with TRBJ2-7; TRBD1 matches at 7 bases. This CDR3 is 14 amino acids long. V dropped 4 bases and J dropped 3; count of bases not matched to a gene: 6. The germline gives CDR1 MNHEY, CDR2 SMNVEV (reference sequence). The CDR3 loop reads CASSSGTEFYEQYF. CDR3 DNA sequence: TGTGCCAGCAGTTCAGGGACAGAATTCTACGAGCAGTACTTC.